This T cell receptor beta chain emerged from a study of blood T cell repertoires in COVID-19. About the study: The origin of the acute and convalescent COVID-19 samples was the United States, Italy and Spain.

Profiling relied on immunoSEQ multiplex PCR, and the TCRdb table lists in-frame clones only, not all of them. The sample lists just under 350,000 clones, 85% to 90% occurring once. V gave up 7 bases and J gave up 6 bases, with 24 bases separating them. This CDR3 region has 16 residues. From germline, CDR1 is SGHTA and CDR2 FQGNSA. The genes are TRBV7-2 and TRBJ1-2; no reliable D call. The source of this sequence is an older woman with COVID-19, enrolled during active disease. The sequencing sample was made of peripheral blood. CDR3 sequence: CASTPSRGRTSHGYTF. The CDR3 nucleotides read TGTGCCAGCACCCCAAGCCGGGGAAGGACCAGCCATGGCTACACCTTC.